These T cell receptor beta chains were read from a single sample in a study of blood T cells in healthy people across ages. Each CDR3 protein is one row after TCRdb ran MiXCR on the 5' RACE reads. The sample carries approximately 770,000 distinct CDR3 sequences, over 45% recorded once. Sequencing was carried out using blood. These receptors were taken from a man aged 25 to 45 in good health. Each CDR3 is given with its conserved first and last residue. D genes are given only for firm matches. The listing skips clone size in some rows; elsewhere it reads once, few, many or a size class.

TRBV3-1	.	.	TRBJ2-4	CASSMKVENIQYF	TGTGCCAGCAGCATGAAGGTGGAAAACATTCAGTACTTC
TRBV3-1	.	.	TRBJ2-5	CASSQDAVLVTETQYF	TGTGCCAGCAGCCAAGACGCGGTCCTAGTAACGGAGACCCAGTACTTC
TRBV19	TRBD2	.	TRBJ2-1	CASSITGAGGNEQFF	TGTGCCAGTAGTATCACCGGGGCGGGAGGCAATGAGCAGTTCTTC
TRBV20-1	.	once	TRBJ2-5	CSARASSSAQETQYF	TGCAGTGCTAGAGCTTCGTCTAGCGCCCAAGAGACCCAGTACTTC
TRBV10-3	TRBD1	.	TRBJ1-2	CAITGDRSNYGYTF	TGTGCCATCACGGGGGACAGATCTAACTATGGCTACACCTTC
TRBV29-1	TRBD1	few	TRBJ2-7	CSVTGARRPSSYEQYF	TGCAGCGTGACAGGGGCCCGCCGCCCTAGCTCCTACGAGCAGTACTTC
TRBV4-2	.	.	TRBJ2-5	CASSHILRSAEETQYF	TGTGCCAGCAGCCACATATTACGATCAGCGGAAGAGACCCAGTACTTC
TRBV4-3	.	few	TRBJ2-1	CASSQGLRQVFRFF	TGCGCCAGCAGCCAAGGCTTACGACAGGTCTTTCGGTTCTTC
TRBV15	.	.	TRBJ1-5	CATSRERQGAPWPQHF	TGTGCCACCAGCAGAGAGCGCCAGGGCGCCCCGTGGCCCCAGCATTTT
TRBV29-1	.	.	TRBJ1-2	CSVEDLGGDGYTF	TGCAGCGTTGAAGATCTAGGGGGGGATGGCTACACCTTC
TRBV4-1	TRBD2	many	TRBJ2-1	CASSQGPASGVNEQFF	TGCGCCAGCAGCCAAGGACCGGCTAGCGGGGTGAATGAGCAGTTCTTC
TRBV4-2	.	few	TRBJ2-1	CASSGTDWYNEQFF	TGTGCCAGCAGCGGAACGGACTGGTACAATGAGCAGTTCTTC
TRBV5-6	.	.	TRBJ1-4	CASSFSNNEKLFF	TGTGCCAGCAGCTTTAGTAATAATGAAAAACTGTTTTTT
TRBV6-2/TRBV6-3	TRBD2	.	TRBJ2-3	CASSPRPGGETDTQYF	TGTGCCAGCAGTCCTCGGCCGGGAGGGGAGACAGATACGCAGTATTTT
TRBV5-1	TRBD2	few	TRBJ2-4	CASSSLGGNFDIQYF	TGCGCCAGCAGCTCCTTGGGGGGGAATTTCGACATTCAGTACTTC
TRBV7-3	TRBD2	few	TRBJ2-3	CASSLNGLAYNTDTQYF	TGTGCCAGCAGCTTAAACGGACTAGCGTACAACACAGATACGCAGTATTTT
TRBV15	.	.	TRBJ2-7	CATSSRVTGDEQYF	TGTGCCACCAGCAGTCGCGTAACCGGGGACGAGCAGTACTTC
TRBV29-1	TRBD2	.	TRBJ2-1	CSVKGTSGFNGQFF	TGCAGCGTTAAGGGTACTAGCGGATTTAATGGGCAGTTCTTC
TRBV20-1	.	.	TRBJ1-2	CSATKLQGWGGYTF	TGCAGTGCTACCAAACTACAGGGTTGGGGTGGCTACACCTTC
TRBV28	TRBD1	.	TRBJ1-1	CASSLDLPTGGTEAFF	TGTGCCAGCAGTTTAGATCTCCCCACAGGGGGCACTGAAGCTTTCTTT
TRBV10-1	.	.	TRBJ1-2	CASSDATGGYTF	TGCGCCAGCAGTGACGCGACAGGTGGCTACACCTTC
TRBV4-1	.	.	TRBJ2-4	CASSQDRRETKNIQYF	TGCGCCAGCAGCCAAGATCGGAGGGAAACCAAAAACATTCAGTACTTC
TRBV4-1	TRBD2	few	TRBJ2-1	CASSPKRGEYNEQFF	TGCGCCAGCAGCCCGAAGCGGGGGGAATACAATGAGCAGTTCTTC
TRBV20-1	.	few	TRBJ2-7	CSAKRQAGVGYEQYF	TGCAGTGCTAAGCGGCAGGCAGGCGTAGGTTACGAGCAGTACTTC
TRBV7-2	.	.	TRBJ2-2	CASSLERGTQTGELFF	TGTGCCAGCAGCTTAGAAAGGGGGACTCAAACCGGGGAGCTGTTTTTT
TRBV11-2	TRBD2	.	TRBJ2-7	CASSPIQRGQYF	TGTGCCAGCAGCCCCATCCAGCGGGGCCAGTACTTC
TRBV20-1	.	.	TRBJ1-2	CSASPGVNYGYTF	TGCAGTGCTAGCCCAGGGGTTAACTATGGCTACACCTTC